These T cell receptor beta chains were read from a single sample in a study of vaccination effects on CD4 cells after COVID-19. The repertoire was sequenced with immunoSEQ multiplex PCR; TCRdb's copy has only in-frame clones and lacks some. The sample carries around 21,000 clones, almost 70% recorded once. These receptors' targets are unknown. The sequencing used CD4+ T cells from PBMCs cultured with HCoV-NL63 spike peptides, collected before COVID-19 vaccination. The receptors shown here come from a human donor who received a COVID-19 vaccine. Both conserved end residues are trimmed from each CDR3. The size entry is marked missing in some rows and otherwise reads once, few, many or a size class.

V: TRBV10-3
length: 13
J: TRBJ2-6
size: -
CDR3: AITPGNSGANVLT

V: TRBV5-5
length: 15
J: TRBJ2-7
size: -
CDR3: ASSLTVPGQGYYEQY

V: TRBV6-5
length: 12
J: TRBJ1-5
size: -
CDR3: ASRGGQNNQPQH

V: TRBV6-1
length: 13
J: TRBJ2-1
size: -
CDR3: ASSETSGGYNEQF

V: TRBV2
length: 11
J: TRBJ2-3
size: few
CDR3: ASMTGGTDTQY

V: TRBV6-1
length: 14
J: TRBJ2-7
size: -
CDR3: ASSEALRTGLREQY

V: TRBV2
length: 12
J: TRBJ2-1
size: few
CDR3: ASKAGELYNEQF

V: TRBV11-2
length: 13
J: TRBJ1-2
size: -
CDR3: ASSLGPGGFYGYT

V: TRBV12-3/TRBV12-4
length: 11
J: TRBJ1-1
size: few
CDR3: ASSLGKNTEAF

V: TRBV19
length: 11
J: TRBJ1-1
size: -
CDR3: ASSISSGSEAF

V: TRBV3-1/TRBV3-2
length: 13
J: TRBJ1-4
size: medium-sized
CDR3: ASSPSQGLVEKLF

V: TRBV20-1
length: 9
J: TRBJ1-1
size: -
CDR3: SADRGTEAF

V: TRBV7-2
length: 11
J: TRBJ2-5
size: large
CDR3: ASSSYLEETQY

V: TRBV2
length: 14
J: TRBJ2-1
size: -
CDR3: ASTQEASGNYNEQF

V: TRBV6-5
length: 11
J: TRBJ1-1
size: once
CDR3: ASSWGQNTEAF

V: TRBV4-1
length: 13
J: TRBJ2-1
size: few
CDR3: ASKVRAGVGNEQF

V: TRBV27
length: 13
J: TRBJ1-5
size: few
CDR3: ASSLWGDSNQPQH

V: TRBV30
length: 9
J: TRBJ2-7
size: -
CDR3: ACRDRESIY

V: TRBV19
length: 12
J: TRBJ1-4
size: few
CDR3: ASSLGSYNEKLF

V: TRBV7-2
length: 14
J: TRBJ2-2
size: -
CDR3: ASSLAGGPGTGELF

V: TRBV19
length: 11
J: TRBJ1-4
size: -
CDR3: ASSSPDRSKLF

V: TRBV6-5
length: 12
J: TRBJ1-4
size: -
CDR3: ASSRRGGSGKLF

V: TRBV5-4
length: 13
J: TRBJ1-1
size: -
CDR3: ASSPLAGVNTEAF

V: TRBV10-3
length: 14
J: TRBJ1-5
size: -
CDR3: AISDFDRTSNQPQH

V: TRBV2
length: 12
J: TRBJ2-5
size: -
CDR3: ASSESHRGETQY

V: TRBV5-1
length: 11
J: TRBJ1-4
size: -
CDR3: ASRYGVGEKLF

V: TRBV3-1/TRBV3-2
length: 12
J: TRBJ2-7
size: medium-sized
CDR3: ASSLEQGARGQY

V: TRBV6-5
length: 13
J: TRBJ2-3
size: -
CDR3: ATETSGGLTDTQY

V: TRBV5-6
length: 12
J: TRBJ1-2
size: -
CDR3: ASSLLGQERGYT

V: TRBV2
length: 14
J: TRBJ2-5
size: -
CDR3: ASSEGLAGAFGTQY

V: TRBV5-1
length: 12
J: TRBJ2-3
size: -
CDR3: ASTREADTDTQY

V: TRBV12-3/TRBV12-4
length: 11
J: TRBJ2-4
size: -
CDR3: ASSKLKGDIQY

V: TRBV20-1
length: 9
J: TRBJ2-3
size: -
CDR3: SAGTSDTQY

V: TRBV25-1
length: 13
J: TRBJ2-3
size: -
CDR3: ASSVRGILTDTQY

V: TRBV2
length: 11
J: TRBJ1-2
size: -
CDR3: ASSVPLGYGYT

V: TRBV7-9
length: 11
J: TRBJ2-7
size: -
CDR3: ASSRQGAYEQY

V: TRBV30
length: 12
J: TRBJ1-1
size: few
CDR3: AWSVRAVSAEAF

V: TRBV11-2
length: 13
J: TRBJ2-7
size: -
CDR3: ASSLDYPASYEQY

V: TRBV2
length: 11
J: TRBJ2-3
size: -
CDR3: ASNLLAGRAQY

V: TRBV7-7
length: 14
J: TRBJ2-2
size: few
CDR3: ASSFSTSGNTGELF

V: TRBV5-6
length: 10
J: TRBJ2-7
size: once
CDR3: ASSLFEYEQY

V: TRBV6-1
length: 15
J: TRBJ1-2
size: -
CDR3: ASSEGAGTVGRVGYT

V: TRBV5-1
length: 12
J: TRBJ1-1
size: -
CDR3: ASRDGQGHTEAF

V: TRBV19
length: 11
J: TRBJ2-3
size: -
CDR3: ASRRDSTDTQY

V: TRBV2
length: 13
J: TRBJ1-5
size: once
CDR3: ASTIHREGGQPQH

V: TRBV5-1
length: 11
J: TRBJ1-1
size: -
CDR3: ASSSGAGPEAF

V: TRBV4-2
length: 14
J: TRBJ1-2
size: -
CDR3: ASSPADGRGGYGYT

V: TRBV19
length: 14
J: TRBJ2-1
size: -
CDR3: ASSPTLAGEGNEQF

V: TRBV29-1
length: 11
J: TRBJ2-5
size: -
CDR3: SGAGGGDETQY

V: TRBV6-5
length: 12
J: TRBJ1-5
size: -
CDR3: ASSYKDSNQPQH

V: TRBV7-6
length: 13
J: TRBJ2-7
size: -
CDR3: ASSLAPGPIYEQY

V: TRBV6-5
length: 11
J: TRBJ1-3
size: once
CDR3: ATQESSGNTIY

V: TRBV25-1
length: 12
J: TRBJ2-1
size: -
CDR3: ASSPDRVYNEQF

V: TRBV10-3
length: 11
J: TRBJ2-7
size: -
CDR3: AISLTGGNEQY